What follows are 24 T cell receptor beta chains derived from one specimen sequenced in a study of blood T cell repertoires in COVID-19. Some clones are missing from TCRdb's copy, which holds only in-frame ones; the method was immunoSEQ multiplex PCR. The sample records approximately 320,000 clones, roughly nine tenths being singletons. Sequences were obtained from PBMCs or T cells enriched from blood (not recorded which). The receptors here all came from a man aged 60 to 75 who had recovered from COVID-19.

The chain couples TRBV13 to TRBJ2-1; TRBD2 is a possible D gene (6 bases). CDR3 size: 15 residues. CDR1 and CDR2 (germline): PRHDT, FYEKMQ (reference sequence). Trimming cost V 5 bases and J 0 bases, with 11 bases left between them. This CDR3 reads CASSRDFSSYNEQFF. The CDR3 DNA reads TGTGCCAGCAGCCGGGACTTTAGCTCCTACAATGAGCAGTTCTTC.

The CDR3 bases are TGTGCCAGCACTGTACTAACTAGCTACAATGAGCAGTTCTTC. This sequence encodes CASTVLTSYNEQFF. The chain joins TRBV2 to TRBJ2-1, with D possibly being TRBD2 (5 bases). Germline assignment: CDR1 SNHLY and CDR2 FYNNEI. Trimming cost V 7 bases and J 3 bases, with 13 bases left between them. The CDR3 is 14 amino acids.

This chain connects TRBV7-8 to TRBJ2-7; possible D gene TRBD1, 5 bases. This CDR3 region has 13 residues. Germline CDR1 is SGHVS and CDR2 is FQNEAQ. Deletions cut 5 bases from V and 3 bases from J, with 11 bases between. Here the CDR3 DNA reads TGTGCCAGCAGCCGGAAGGACATCTACGAGCAGTACTTC. The encoded protein is CASSRKDIYEQYF.

The chain couples TRBV7-9 to TRBJ2-3, with a tentative D call TRBD2 (5 bases). Germline lookup yields CDR1 SEHNR and CDR2 FQNEAQ (reference sequence). V shed 1 base and J shed 4 bases, with 15 bases lying between them. This CDR3 is built from 16 residues. The CDR3 reads CASSLDRDPTPDTQYF. The CDR3 DNA is TGTGCCAGCAGCTTAGACCGGGATCCAACCCCAGATACGCAGTATTTT.

The V and J genes are TRBV9 and TRBJ2-5; tentative D call: TRBD2 (7 bases). The ends were cut back, 4 bases at V and 1 base at J, with 17 bases in the middle. CDR1 SGDLS and CDR2 YYNGEE come from the germline V gene. This CDR3 has 16 residues. The CDR3 DNA reads TGTGCCAGCAGCCCTCGCCGGGCGGGGGCCCAAGAGACCCAGTACTTC. It is translated as CASSPRRAGAQETQYF.

The rearrangement joins TRBV23-1 to TRBJ1-5, with D maybe TRBD1 (6 bases). TRBV23-1 is known as an ORF, though its function is uncertain. CDR3 size: 16 residues. Trimming took off 2 bases at V and 4 bases at J, with 15 bases between the two ends. CDR3 nucleotide sequence: TGCGCCAGCAGTCAAAATGTAACAGGGCGAAATCAGCCCCAGCATTTT. This sequence encodes CASSQNVTGRNQPQHF.

This rearrangement joins TRBV7-9 to TRBJ1-6; tentative D call: TRBD1 (5 bases). The germline CDR1 and CDR2 sequences are SEHNR and FQNEAQ (reference sequence). The V and J ends lost 1 base and 10 bases respectively, with 14 bases between them. The length of the CDR3 is 15 residues. The CDR3 nucleotides read TGTGCCAGCAGCTTAGTATCGGGGGAGGAATCACCCCTCCACTTT. Translating it yields CASSLVSGEESPLHF.

The genes are TRBV2 and TRBJ1-5; tentative D call: TRBD1 (6 bases). V was shortened by 6 bases and J by 0 bases, with 18 bases between the two germline ends. Germline loops: CDR1 SNHLY, CDR2 FYNNEI. CDR3 size: 17 residues. The CDR3 spells CASRALPGAGSNQPQHF. In DNA form, the CDR3 reads TGTGCCAGCAGGGCCCTCCCAGGGGCGGGTAGCAATCAGCCCCAGCATTTT. Looking up the rest from reference TRBV2 and TRBJ1-5 gives the full variable domain: EPEVTQTPSHQVTQMGQEVILRCVPISNHLYFYWYRQILGQKVEFLVSFYNNEISEKSEIFDDQFSVERPDGSNFTLKIRSTKLEDSAMYFCASRALPGAGSNQPQHFGDGTRLSIL.

The V call is TRBV3-1 (or the pseudogene TRBV3-2), the J call TRBJ2-2; TRBD2 aligns across 12 bases. The CDR3 is 20 amino acids. V shed 3 bases, J shed 0 bases, and the junction held 11 bases outside the gene matches. Germline-derived CDR1 and CDR2 are LGHDT and YNNKEL (reference sequence). The CDR3 spells CASSHMTSGRANSNTGELFF. In DNA, the CDR3 is TGTGCCAGCAGCCACATGACTAGCGGGAGAGCCAATTCGAACACCGGGGAGCTGTTTTTT.

On this clone: Sequence at one end of the junction differs from germline and may be a read error. The chain has TRBV7-9 and TRBJ1-2; TRBD1 matches at 7 bases. The germline V gene encodes CDR1 SEHNR and CDR2 FQNEAQ (reference sequence). The CDR3 covers 12 residues. The CDR3 region is CASSLETGQYGF. CDR3 coding DNA: TGTGCCAGCAGCTTAGAGACAGGGCAGTATGGCTTC.

The chain employs TRBV19 and TRBJ2-5; 7 nucleotides match TRBD2. Per germline, CDR1 LNHDA and CDR2 SQIVND (reference sequence). The CDR3 runs to 16 residues. V trimming: 4 bases; J trimming: 4 bases; junction bases outside the gene matches: 12. DNA of the CDR3: TGTGCCAGTAGTAGTGTAGCGGGTGCTAGGCCAGAGACCCAGTACTTC. This translates into CASSSVAGARPETQYF. Full variable domain (outside the CDR3, taken from reference TRBV19 and TRBJ2-5): DGGITQSPKYLFRKEGQNVTLSCEQNLNHDAMYWYRQDPGQGLRLIYYSQIVNDFQKGDIAEGYSVSREKKESFPLTVTSAQKNPTAFYLCASSSVAGARPETQYFGPGTRLLVL.

The chain is built from TRBV5-4 and TRBJ2-3; D might be TRBD2 (5 bases). CDR1 is SGHNT, CDR2 YYREEE, per germline (reference sequence). The ends were cut back, 0 bases at V and 6 bases at J, with 14 bases in the middle. The CDR3 covers 15 residues. This CDR3 is CASSLVGGRGDTQYF. CDR3 bases: TGTGCCAGCAGCTTGGTGGGCGGCCGCGGGGATACGCAGTATTTT.

CDR3 sequence (DNA): TGTGCCAGCTCACCGCAGATTGCGGGAAGCAATCAGCCCCAGCATTTT. This codes for CASSPQIAGSNQPQHF. V and J are TRBV18 and TRBJ1-5; D gene ambiguous. This CDR3 has 16 amino acids. The germline V and J ends were trimmed by 3 bases and 1 base, with 13 bases remaining between them. Germline V lookup: CDR1 KGHSH, CDR2 LQKENI.

The chain links TRBV5-5 to TRBJ1-3; 7 positions match TRBD1. This CDR3 has 15 residues. With V trimmed by 0 bases and J by 0 bases, 0 bases remained unmatched. Per germline, CDR1 SGHKS and CDR2 YYEKEE (reference sequence). The CDR3 region has the DNA TGTGCCAGCAGCTTGGGGGACAGCTCTGGAAACACCATATATTTT. Translated, it gives CASSLGDSSGNTIYF.

The chain links TRBV7-2 to TRBJ1-4; 7 bases fit TRBD1. Per the germline V gene, CDR1 is SGHTA and CDR2 is FQGNSA. The CDR3 has 15 residues. J was trimmed by 5 bases and V by 1 base; bases with no gene match: 4. CDR3 coding DNA: TGTGCCAGCAGCTTAGGTCAACAGGGGAATGAAAAACTGTTTTTT. It encodes CASSLGQQGNEKLFF.

This chain uses TRBV4-1 with TRBJ2-2; D is ambiguous. Germline V gene sequence: CDR1 MGHRA, CDR2 YSYEKL. The V end lost 1 base, the J end lost 3 bases, and 9 bases lay between the germline ends. The CDR3 length is 15 residues. DNA of the CDR3: TGCGCCAGCAGCCAAGGAGGCCCCTACACCGGGGAGCTGTTTTTT. Amino acids: CASSQGGPYTGELFF.

J is TRBJ2-7 and V is TRBV29-1; 7 positions match TRBD2. The CDR3 sequence is 12 residues long. The germline V gene encodes CDR1 SQVTM and CDR2 ANQGSEA. Trimming removed 6 bases from V and 2 bases from J; junction bases left unmatched: 4. The CDR3 DNA sequence: TGCAGCGTAGGGGAGGGAACCTACGAGCAGTACTTC. Translation gives CSVGEGTYEQYF.

On this clone: Distinct nucleotide sequences in the sample also encode this CDR3. This rearrangement joins TRBV12-3 or TRBV12-4 to TRBJ1-1; no clear D. The ends were cut back, 3 bases at V and 3 bases at J, with 5 bases in the middle. The CDR3 runs to 12 residues. The CDR3: CASSLSYTEAFF. CDR3 coding DNA: TGTGCCAGCAGTTTGTCGTACACTGAAGCTTTCTTT.

The J gene is TRBJ2-1, the V gene TRBV2, with 11 bases fitting TRBD2. This CDR3 comprises 14 residues. V shed 8 bases, J shed 6 bases, and the junction held 6 bases outside the gene matches. CDR1 and CDR2 (germline): SNHLY, FYNNEI. The CDR3 loop reads CASELAGEGNEQFF. CDR3 sequence (DNA): TGTGCCAGCGAACTAGCGGGAGAGGGCAATGAGCAGTTCTTC.

CDR3 amino acids: CASSLDAGAYYEQYF. CDR3 DNA: TGCGCCAGCAGCTTGGATGCGGGAGCCTACTACGAGCAGTACTTC. The chain employs TRBV5-1 and TRBJ2-7, with 7 bases identical to TRBD2. Germline loops: CDR1 SGHRS, CDR2 YFSETQ. This CDR3 has 15 amino acids. V lost 0 bases to trimming and J lost 3 bases; unmatched junction nucleotides: 6.

V usage is TRBV3-1 (or the pseudogene TRBV3-2) and J usage is TRBJ2-6; 8 nucleotides match TRBD1. Germline V gene lookup returns CDR1 LGHDT and CDR2 YNNKEL (reference sequence). With V trimmed by 1 base and J by 0 bases, 2 bases remained unmatched. The CDR3 is 17 amino acids. CDR3 amino acids: CASSQGTGSSGANVLTF. The CDR3 DNA follows: TGTGCCAGCAGCCAAGGGACAGGGAGCTCTGGGGCCAACGTCCTGACTTTC.

A single count supports this clone. V and J are TRBV11-3 and TRBJ1-2; D perhaps matches TRBD1 (6 bases). Germline assignment: CDR1 SGHNT and CDR2 YENEEA. The CDR3 loop spans 14 amino acids. V was pared by 5 bases and J by 2 bases, with 12 bases between. In DNA form, the CDR3 reads TGTGCCAGCAGCCCACAGGGAGACAACTATGGCTACACCTTC. It translates to CASSPQGDNYGYTF.

This clone appeared a few times. This chain joins TRBV24-1 and TRBJ1-2; a weak D match, TRBD1 (5 bases). The CDR3 has 12 amino acids. CDR1 is KGHDR, CDR2 SFDVKD, per germline. Trimming shortened V by 4 bases and J by 8 bases, and 10 bases separated the two germline ends. The CDR3 DNA reads as TGTGCCACCAGTGACAGGGTCGGCGGCTACACCTTC. Its protein is CATSDRVGGYTF.

This clone was counted a single time. The chain combines TRBV23-1 with TRBJ2-3; TRBD2 matches at 13 bases. TRBV23-1 is marked as an open reading frame, function uncertain. This CDR3 region has 16 residues. Unmatched junction bases numbered 2, after V lost 3 bases and J lost 2 bases. The CDR3 loop is CASSHTSGRATDTQYF. The CDR3 region has the DNA TGCGCCAGCAGTCACACTAGCGGGAGGGCCACAGATACGCAGTATTTT.